This entry concerns a single T cell receptor (beta chain). The sample holds one count of this clone. This clone's antigen is unknown. Base quality data are lacking; no much larger clone is found one base away. This entry belongs to a study of shared clonotypes between healthy human individuals (dated by TCRdb to the early 2020s). General notes on the study: A couple of women and a few men aged 18 to 49 years were included in the cohort. For each donor, CD4 naive and CD4 memory were each given three plates, CD8 naive was given two plates, and CD8 memory was given one plate. To estimate repertoire size and how much clonotypes are shared between individuals, the study performed deep sequencing of blood TCR repertoires from a handful of healthy adults. Libraries were prepared and TCR repertoires were sequenced by different laboratories using diverse techniques, in order to increase sequencing depth and limit assay-specific biases. Per donor, leukapheresis produced somewhere between about 0.9 and 9.5 billion PBMCs. What the authors observed across the whole study: Compared with non-shared clonotypes, clonotypes shared by all four sorted-subset donors had higher generation probabilities. Sampling was limited to blood, and TCR repertoires in tissue likely differ from TCR repertoires in blood. Pairwise subsampling led to the expectation that sequencing depth would affect the degree of clonotype sharing among donors. Incomplete sequencing was indicated by rarefaction of sorted-subset datasets, despite the large sequencing depth. Naive subsets generally had larger estimated clonotype richness than memory subsets did. The genetic and exposure-history diversity represented was limited by the small number of donors. About 5% of naive CD4, around 3.5% of naive CD8, around 2.3% of memory CD4, and about 0.4% of memory CD8 clonotypes were shared across a few donors.

Using the deep immunoSEQ assay, multiplex PCR amplified TCR CDR3 regions from genomic DNA. Extracted genomic DNA from each cell subset was spread evenly across all wells of several immunoSEQ 96-well plates, with each plate serving as a replicate. For sorted subsets, about 210 ng of genomic DNA, equivalent to 30,000 or so T cell genomes, went into each replicate PCR. Purified libraries were quantified with a Qubit 3.0 fluorometer, sized on a Bioanalyzer 2100, and re-quantified with the KAPA Library Quantification kit. Each immunoSEQ 96-well plate was sequenced on its own single-read 150-cycle Illumina NextSeq 550 flow cell. As for the original processing: Because only junctional sequences without quality scores were contained in the immunoSEQ output, filtering matching that applied to full-length reads could not be performed. To assign V/J genes and CDR3, sequences were annotated against IMGT germline references using PyIR, a Python wrapper for IgBLAST v1.9. Reads were filtered out if the reads had weak V/J assignments (E-value above 1e-6), no CDR3, stop codons, out-of-frame junctions, or ambiguous translated residues. V3J clonotypes were defined as sequences sharing an identical inferred V gene, J gene, and CDR3 amino acid sequence. Percentage overlap between repertoires was calculated by dividing the number of shared unique clonotypes by the size of the smaller repertoire. Richness of each repertoire was evaluated using RTK rarefaction, the Chao1 estimator, and Recon v2.1 estimates of unobserved clonotypes. Generation probabilities were computed with OLGA for all TCRbeta clonotypes obtained by the gDNA method from a handful of donors. TCRdb provides this immuneACCESS table in a form limited to in-frame rearrangements. Some clones are lacking; in checked studies, under half of them reflect an unresolved V gene, and why the rest are absent is not known. For V, J and clone size, that table is used; D and trimming come from the DNA. In all, the sample holds 2 million to 2.5 million clones, and about 95% of those were seen once. The leading ten clones occupy roughly 1% of the sample.

CD8 naive samples consisted of CD45RO-negative cells that were positively selected for CCR7, yielding a CD45RA+CCR7+ population without TemRA cells. Donors were healthy HIV-negative adults with no recently reported acute infections or vaccinations. Every donor was a Caucasian adult residing in Nashville, Tennessee, USA. Blood was obtained by leukapheresis, after which PBMCs were separated by Ficoll-Histopaque density gradient centrifugation and cryopreserved in liquid nitrogen vapor phase. Analytical flow cytometry was used to check the purity and quantity of every magnetically sorted T cell population. Genomic DNA was isolated from every sorted fraction and measured by UV absorbance on a Nanodrop 2000c. The cysteine opens and the phenylalanine closes a CDR3 of 16 amino acids. This entry keeps only the CDR3 DNA: 48 bases, framed from base 1. At the junction V is shortened by 2 bases and J by 5 bases; bases outside the gene matches: 8. Taken from the germline V gene, the CDR1 and CDR2 loops are MNHNS and SASEGT.

The sequencing sample was made of naive CD8+ T cells sorted from blood. The cell subset or site label of this sample denotes: CD45RA+CCR7+. This chain is built from TRBV6-1 and TRBJ1-2, with TRBD1 identical over 10 junction bases. The source of this sequence is a man aged 18 to 30 in good health. The DNA sequence is TGTGCCAGCAGTGAATTCGGCGACAGGGGGCTTTATGGCTACACCTTC. The resulting protein is CASSEFGDRGLYGYTF.